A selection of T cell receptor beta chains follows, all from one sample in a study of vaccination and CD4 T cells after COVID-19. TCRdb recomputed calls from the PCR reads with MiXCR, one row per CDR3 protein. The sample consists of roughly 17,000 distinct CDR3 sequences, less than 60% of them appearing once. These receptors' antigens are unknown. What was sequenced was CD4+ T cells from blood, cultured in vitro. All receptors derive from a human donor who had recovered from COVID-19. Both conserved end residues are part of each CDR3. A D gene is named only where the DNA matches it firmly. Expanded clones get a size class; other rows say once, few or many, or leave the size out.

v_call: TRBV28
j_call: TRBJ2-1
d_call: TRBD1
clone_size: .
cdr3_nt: TGTGCCAGCAGTTTGGATTGGGCGGGACAGGCTTACAATGAGCAGTTCTTC
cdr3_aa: CASSLDWAGQAYNEQFF

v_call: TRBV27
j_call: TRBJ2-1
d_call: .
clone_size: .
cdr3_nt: TGTGCCAGCAGTCTTGCTATGAGCTCCTACAATGAGCAGTTCTTC
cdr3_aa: CASSLAMSSYNEQFF

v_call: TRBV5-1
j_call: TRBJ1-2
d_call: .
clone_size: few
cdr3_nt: TGCGCCAGCAGCCTTATACCTGACTATGGCTACACCTTC
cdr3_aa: CASSLIPDYGYTF

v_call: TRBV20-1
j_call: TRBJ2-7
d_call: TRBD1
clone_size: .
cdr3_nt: TGCAGTGCTCCCGGACAGGCATACGAGCAGTACTTC
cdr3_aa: CSAPGQAYEQYF

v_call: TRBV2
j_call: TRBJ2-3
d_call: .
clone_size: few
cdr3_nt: TGTGCCAGCAGTACAGGGCAGACTAGCACAGATACGCAGTATTTT
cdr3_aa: CASSTGQTSTDTQYF

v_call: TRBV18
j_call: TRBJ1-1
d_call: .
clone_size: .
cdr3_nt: TGTGCCAGCTCGCTTGAACAGGTCCCGAGAACAGAAGCTTTCTTT
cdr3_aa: CASSLEQVPRTEAFF

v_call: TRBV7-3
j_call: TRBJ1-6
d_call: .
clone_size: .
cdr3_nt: TGTGCCAGCAGCTTTGAAAAAGGGTCACCCCTCCACTTT
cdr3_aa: CASSFEKGSPLHF

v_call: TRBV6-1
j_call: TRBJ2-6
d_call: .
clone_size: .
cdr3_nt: TGTGCCAGCAGTGAGTGGTGGACCATGACGAGCTCTGGGGCCAACGTCCTGACTTTC
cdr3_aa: CASSEWWTMTSSGANVLTF

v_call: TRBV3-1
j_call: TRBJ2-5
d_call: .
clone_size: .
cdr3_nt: TGTGCCAGCAGCCGACTAGAAGAGACCCAGTACTTC
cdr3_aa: CASSRLEETQYF

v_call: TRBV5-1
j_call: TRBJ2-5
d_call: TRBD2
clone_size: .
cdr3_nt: TGCGCCAGCAGCTCCCTCCCCAGCGGGAGTGGAGAGACCCAGTACTTC
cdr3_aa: CASSSLPSGSGETQYF

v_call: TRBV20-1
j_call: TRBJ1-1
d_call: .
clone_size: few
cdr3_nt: TGCGGATGCCTCAGGGGAGCAGGTTTGAACACTGAAGCTTTCTTT
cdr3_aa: CGCLRGAGLNTEAFF

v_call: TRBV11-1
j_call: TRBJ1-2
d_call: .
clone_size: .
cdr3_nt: TGTGCCAGCAGCCAACTCTTCCAATCAAGTGGCTACACCTTC
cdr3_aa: CASSQLFQSSGYTF

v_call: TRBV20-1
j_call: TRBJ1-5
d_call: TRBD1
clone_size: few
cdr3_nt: TGCAGTGCCCAGGTTGGGACAGGGGTCAATCAGCCCCAGCATTTT
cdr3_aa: CSAQVGTGVNQPQHF

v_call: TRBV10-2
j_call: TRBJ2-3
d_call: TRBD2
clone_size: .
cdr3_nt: TGCGCCAGCACCTTAGCGGGAGAAACAGATACGCAGTATTTT
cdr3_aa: CASTLAGETDTQYF

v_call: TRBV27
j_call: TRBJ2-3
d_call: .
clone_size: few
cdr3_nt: TGTGCCAGCAGTTTACCCGGGACACTTGGCCGGGATACGCAGTATTTT
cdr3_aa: CASSLPGTLGRDTQYF

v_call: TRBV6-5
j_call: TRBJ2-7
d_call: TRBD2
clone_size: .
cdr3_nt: TGTGCCAGCAGTTTCCTCCAAAATCCGGGACTAGGGGGTTACGAGCAGTACTTC
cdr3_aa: CASSFLQNPGLGGYEQYF

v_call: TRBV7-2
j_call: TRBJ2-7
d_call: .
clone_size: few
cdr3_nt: TGTGCCAGCAGCTTAGTCAGTAGGGGGGCAGGGGACGAGCAGTACTTC
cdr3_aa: CASSLVSRGAGDEQYF

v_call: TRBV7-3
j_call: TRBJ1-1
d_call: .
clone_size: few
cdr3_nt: TGTGCCAGCAGCTTAACGGGGGGGAACACTGAAGCTTTCTTT
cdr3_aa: CASSLTGGNTEAFF

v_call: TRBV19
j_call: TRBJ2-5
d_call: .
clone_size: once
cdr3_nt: TGTGCCAGTACCGGGGATAGACAAGAGACCCAGTACTTC
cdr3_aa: CASTGDRQETQYF

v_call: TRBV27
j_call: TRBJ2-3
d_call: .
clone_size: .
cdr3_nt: TGTGCCAGTGCCCCTTGGGGTAGCGACACAGATACGCAGTATTTT
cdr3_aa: CASAPWGSDTDTQYF

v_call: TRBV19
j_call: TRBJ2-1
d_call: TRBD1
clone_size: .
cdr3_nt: TGTGCCAGTAGTATAGAGGAGGCAGGGGGAATTAGTGAGCAGTTCTTC
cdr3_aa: CASSIEEAGGISEQFF

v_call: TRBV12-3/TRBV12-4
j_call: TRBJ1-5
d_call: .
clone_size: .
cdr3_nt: TGTGCCAGCAGTTTCGCCAGGGACAATCAGCCCCAGCATTTT
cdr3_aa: CASSFARDNQPQHF

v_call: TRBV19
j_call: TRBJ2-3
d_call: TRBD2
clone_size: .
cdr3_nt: TGTGCCAGTAGTGTGACTAGCGCCTCAGATACGCAGTATTTT
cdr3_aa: CASSVTSASDTQYF

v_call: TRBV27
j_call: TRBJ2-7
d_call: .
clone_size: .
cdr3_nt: TGTGCCAGCAGTTTAGTGGCGGACTCCTACGAGCAGTACTTC
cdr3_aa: CASSLVADSYEQYF

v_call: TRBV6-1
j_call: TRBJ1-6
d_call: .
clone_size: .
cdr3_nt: TGTGCCAGCACCGACTTTACCCAAGGGGGACGATCACCCCTCCACTTT
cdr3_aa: CASTDFTQGGRSPLHF

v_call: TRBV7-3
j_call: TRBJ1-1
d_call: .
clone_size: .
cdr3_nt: TGTGCCAGCAGCTTAGAGTACACGAACACTGAAGCTTTCTTT
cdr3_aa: CASSLEYTNTEAFF

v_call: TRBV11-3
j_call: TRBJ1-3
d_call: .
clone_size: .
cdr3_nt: TGTGCCAGCAGAAGACAAGCTGGAAACACCATATATTTT
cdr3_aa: CASRRQAGNTIYF

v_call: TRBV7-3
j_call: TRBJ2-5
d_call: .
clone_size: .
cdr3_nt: TGTGCCAGCAGCCCCCAGCTCGGAGAGACCCAGTACTTC
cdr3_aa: CASSPQLGETQYF

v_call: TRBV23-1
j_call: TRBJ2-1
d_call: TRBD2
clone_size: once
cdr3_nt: TGCGCCAGCAGTCAGGGGACTAGCTTGGGGAGACTAGGGAATGAGCAGTTCTTC
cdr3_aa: CASSQGTSLGRLGNEQFF

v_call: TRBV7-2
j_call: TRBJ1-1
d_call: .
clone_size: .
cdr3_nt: TGTGCCAGCAGCTTTCAGGGACAGAACACTGAAGCTTTCTTT
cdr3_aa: CASSFQGQNTEAFF

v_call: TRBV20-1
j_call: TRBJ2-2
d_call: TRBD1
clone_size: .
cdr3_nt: TGCAGTGCTAGAGAGGACAGGGCCGGCACCGGGGAGCTGTTTTTT
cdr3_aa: CSAREDRAGTGELFF

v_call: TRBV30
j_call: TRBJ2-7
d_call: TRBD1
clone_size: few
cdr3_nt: TGTGCCTGGAGTGCAGGGGACAGGGTACGGTACGAGCAGTACTTC
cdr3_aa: CAWSAGDRVRYEQYF

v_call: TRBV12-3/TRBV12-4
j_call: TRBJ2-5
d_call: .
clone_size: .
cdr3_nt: TGTGCCAGCACCTTCCGGTCCCGGGAGACCCAGTACTTC
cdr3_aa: CASTFRSRETQYF

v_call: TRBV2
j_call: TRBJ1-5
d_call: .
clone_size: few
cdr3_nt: TGTGCCAGCAGTGCTCCGGGGGCTGGACAGCCCCAGCATTTT
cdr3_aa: CASSAPGAGQPQHF

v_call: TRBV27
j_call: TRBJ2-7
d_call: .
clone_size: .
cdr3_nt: TGTGCCAGCAGTCTGGACTCGATCACCTACGAGCAGTACTTC
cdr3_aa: CASSLDSITYEQYF

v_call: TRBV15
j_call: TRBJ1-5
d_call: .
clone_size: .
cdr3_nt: TGTGCCACCAGCAGATCCGACAGGCAGCCCCAGCATTTT
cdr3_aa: CATSRSDRQPQHF

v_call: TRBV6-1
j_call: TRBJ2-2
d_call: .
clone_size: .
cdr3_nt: TGTGCCAGCAGCCCCTCGACTCACGGGGGCGGGGAGCTGTTTTTT
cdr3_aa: CASSPSTHGGGELFF

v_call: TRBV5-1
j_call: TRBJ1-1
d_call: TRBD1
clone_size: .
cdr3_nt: TGCGCCAGCAGCTTGGCCAGTCGGACAGGGGCGGGAACTGAAGCTTTCTTT
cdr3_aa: CASSLASRTGAGTEAFF